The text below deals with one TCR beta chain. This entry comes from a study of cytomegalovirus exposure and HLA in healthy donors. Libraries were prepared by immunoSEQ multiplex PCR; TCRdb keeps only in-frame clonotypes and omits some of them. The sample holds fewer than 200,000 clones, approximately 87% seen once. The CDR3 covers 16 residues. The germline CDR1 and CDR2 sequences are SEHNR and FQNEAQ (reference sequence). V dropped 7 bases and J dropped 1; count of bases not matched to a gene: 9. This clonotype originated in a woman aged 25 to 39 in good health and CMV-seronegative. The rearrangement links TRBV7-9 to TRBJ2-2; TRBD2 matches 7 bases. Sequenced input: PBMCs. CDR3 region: CASTPAGDQNTGELFF. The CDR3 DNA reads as TGTGCCAGCACCCCCGCGGGGGACCAGAACACCGGGGAGCTGTTTTTT.